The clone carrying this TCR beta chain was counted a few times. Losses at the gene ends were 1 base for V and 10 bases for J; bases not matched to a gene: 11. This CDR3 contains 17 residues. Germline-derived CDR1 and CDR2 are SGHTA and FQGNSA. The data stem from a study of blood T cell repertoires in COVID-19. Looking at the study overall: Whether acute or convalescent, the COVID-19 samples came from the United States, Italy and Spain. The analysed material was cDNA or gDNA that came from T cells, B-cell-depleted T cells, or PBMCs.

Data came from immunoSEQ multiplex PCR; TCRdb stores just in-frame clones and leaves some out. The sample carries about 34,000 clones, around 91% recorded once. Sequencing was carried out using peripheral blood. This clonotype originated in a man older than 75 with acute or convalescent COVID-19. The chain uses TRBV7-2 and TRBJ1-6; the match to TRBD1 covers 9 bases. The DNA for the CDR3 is TGTGCCAGCAGCTTAGGCTCCCGTGGACAGGGGACCTCACCCCTCCACTTT. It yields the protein CASSLGSRGQGTSPLHF. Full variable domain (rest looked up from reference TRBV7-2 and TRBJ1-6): GAGVSQSPSNKVTEKGKDVELRCDPISGHTALYWYRQSLGQGLEFLIYFQGNSAPDKSGLPSDRFSAERTGGSVSTLTIQRTQQEDSAVYLCASSLGSRGQGTSPLHFGNGTRLTVT.